This T cell receptor beta chain was obtained from a study of cytomegalovirus exposure and HLA in healthy donors. About the research overall: The 120 or so validation repertoires used the same platform as the roughly 700 first-cohort repertoires (as reported by a later analysis). Study-wide results and limits: The study labeled more than 150 TCR beta chains cytomegalovirus-associated.

As regards this clone: Antigen specificity is unknown.

Separation from the roughly 600-subject first cohort characterized the roughly 120-subject validation cohort, to which the donors belonged. TCRdb keeps only in-frame clones here, not all; method: immunoSEQ multiplex PCR. The data hold about 130,000 clones, with 90% observed a single time. The CDR3 is made up of 12 amino acids. Germline-derived CDR1 and CDR2 are SNHLY and FYNNEI. The ends lost 6 bases at V and 13 bases at J; junction bases unmatched: 8. Sequencing was performed on PBMCs. The chain combines TRBV2 with TRBJ1-4; 7 bases map to TRBD1. The receptor comes from a woman aged 30 to 39 in good health and CMV-seropositive. CDR3 nucleotide sequence: TGTGCCAGCAGGGAACCAGGGGGATTACTGTTTTTT. Protein: CASREPGGLLFF. The whole variable domain, remainder taken from reference TRBV2 and TRBJ1-4, is EPEVTQTPSHQVTQMGQEVILRCVPISNHLYFYWYRQILGQKVEFLVSFYNNEISEKSEIFDDQFSVERPDGSNFTLKIRSTKLEDSAMYFCASREPGGLLFFGSGTQLSVL.